This is a list of T cell receptor beta chains from one sample in a study of shared clonotypes between healthy human individuals. TCRdb keeps only in-frame clones here, not all; method: immunoSEQ multiplex PCR. The sample lists just over 2,000,000 clones, 85% to 95% occurring once. Sequenced material: naive CD4+ T cells sorted from blood. The receptors were gathered from a man younger than 35 in good health. CDR3s include the opening cysteine and the closing phenylalanine or tryptophan. D genes are given only for firm matches. A row's size may be missing; if present it is once, few, many or a size class.

length,V,size,J,D,CDR3,DNA
13,TRBV28,.,TRBJ1-1,TRBD1,CASSLAQGAEAFF,TGTGCCAGCAGCCTAGCCCAGGGGGCAGAAGCTTTCTTT
16,TRBV18,.,TRBJ1-2,.,CASSPPEQLSYYGYTF,TGTGCCAGCTCACCACCGGAACAGTTAAGCTACTATGGCTACACCTTC
14,TRBV28,.,TRBJ2-7,TRBD1,CASSRAGGTYEQYF,TGTGCCAGCAGCAGGGCAGGGGGCACGTACGAGCAGTACTTC
13,TRBV29-1,.,TRBJ1-3,TRBD1,CSVSTGAGNTIYF,TGCAGCGTCTCGACAGGGGCTGGAAACACCATATATTTT
17,TRBV5-4,.,TRBJ2-4,TRBD2,CASSLVAGGQAKNIQYF,TGTGCCAGCAGCTTGGTAGCGGGAGGCCAAGCCAAAAACATTCAGTACTTC
17,TRBV6-4,.,TRBJ1-6,TRBD1,CASSDRGPPIYNSPLHF,TGTGCCAGCAGTGACAGGGGGCCTCCGATCTATAATTCACCCCTCCACTTT
12,TRBV11-2,.,TRBJ2-5,.,CASSLGKETQYF,TGTGCCAGCAGCCTAGGGAAAGAGACCCAGTACTTC
16,TRBV5-1,.,TRBJ2-7,.,CASSSFQGRDGHEQYF,TGCGCCAGCAGCTCGTTCCAGGGACGGGACGGTCACGAGCAGTACTTC
11,TRBV6-6,.,TRBJ2-2,.,CASSYSVELFF,TGTGCCAGCAGTTACTCCGTGGAGCTGTTTTTT
13,TRBV5-1,.,TRBJ2-7,.,CASRTGQWDRQYF,TGCGCCAGCAGAACTGGACAGTGGGACCGGCAGTACTTC
14,TRBV5-1,.,TRBJ1-1,TRBD1,CASSDTGQFGGAFF,TGCGCCAGCAGCGATACGGGACAGTTTGGTGGGGCTTTCTTT
15,TRBV5-4,.,TRBJ2-3,TRBD2,CASSPGTSGVDTQYF,TGTGCCAGCAGTCCCGGGACTAGCGGGGTAGATACGCAGTATTTT
14,TRBV6-1,once,TRBJ1-2,.,CASSELRGNYGYTF,TGTGCCAGCAGTGAATTACGGGGAAACTATGGCTACACCTTC
15,TRBV12-5,.,TRBJ2-3,.,CASGPGGFGTDTQYF,TGTGCTAGTGGACCGGGCGGCTTCGGCACAGATACGCAGTATTTT
14,TRBV2,.,TRBJ2-2,.,CASSGLTESGELFF,TGTGCCAGCAGCGGCCTAACAGAGTCCGGGGAGCTGTTTTTT
15,TRBV29-1,.,TRBJ2-7,TRBD2,CSVRDSGLPSYEQYF,TGCAGCGTTCGGGATAGCGGGCTCCCCTCCTACGAGCAGTACTTC
18,TRBV12-5,.,TRBJ2-3,.,CASGLGEKGSSSTDTQYF,TGTGCTAGTGGTTTGGGCGAGAAGGGTTCCTCTAGCACAGATACGCAGTATTTT
11,TRBV20-1,.,TRBJ2-3,.,CSAAWEDTQYF,TGCAGTGCCGCATGGGAGGATACGCAGTATTTT
16,TRBV21-1,.,TRBJ2-7,.,CASGVPQGCIHYEQYF,TGTGCCAGCGGCGTACCACAGGGGTGTATCCACTACGAGCAGTACTTC
12,TRBV7-8,.,TRBJ2-7,.,CASSSTVYEQYF,TGTGCCAGCAGCTCGACAGTTTACGAGCAGTACTTC
13,TRBV5-1,.,TRBJ2-3,.,CASSSSGYDTQYF,TGCGCCAGCAGCTCAAGCGGATACGATACGCAGTATTTT
14,TRBV19,.,TRBJ1-1,.,CASSIDRLNTEAFF,TGTGCCAGTAGTATAGATCGACTTAACACTGAAGCTTTCTTT
15,TRBV6-1,.,TRBJ2-7,TRBD1,CASSEGTGNRYEQYF,TGTGCCAGCAGTGAAGGGACAGGTAATAGGTACGAGCAGTACTTC
15,TRBV18,once,TRBJ2-3,TRBD2,CASSRGGPGTDTQYF,TGTGCCAGCTCACGCGGGGGGCCCGGCACAGATACGCAGTATTTT
16,TRBV7-9,.,TRBJ1-6,.,CASRMNRSSYNSPLHF,TGTGCCAGCAGAATGAACAGAAGCTCCTATAATTCACCCCTCCACTTT
15,TRBV6-5,.,TRBJ1-3,.,CASSYDRSSGNTIYF,TGTGCCAGCAGTTACGACCGGTCCTCTGGAAACACCATATATTTT
13,TRBV5-7,.,TRBJ1-5,.,CASSLYRNQPQHF,TGTGCCAGCAGCTTATATAGGAATCAGCCCCAGCATTTT
14,TRBV5-6,.,TRBJ1-5,.,CASSREGNGQPQHF,TGTGCCAGCAGCCGGGAGGGTAATGGGCAGCCCCAGCATTTT
15,TRBV30,.,TRBJ1-3,TRBD1,CAWTGDRGTGNTIYF,TGTGCCTGGACCGGGGACAGGGGAACGGGAAACACCATATATTTT
13,TRBV10-2,few,TRBJ1-1,.,CASCRQLNTEAFF,TGCGCCAGCTGCAGACAGCTCAACACTGAAGCTTTCTTT
16,TRBV9,.,TRBJ2-2,.,CASSATSEANTGELFF,TGTGCCAGCAGCGCCACGTCCGAGGCGAACACCGGGGAGCTGTTTTTT
13,TRBV7-2,.,TRBJ1-2,.,CASSRGGLGGYTF,TGTGCCAGCAGCCGAGGGGGGTTGGGCGGCTACACCTTC
15,TRBV5-1,once,TRBJ2-2,.,CASSPTGAEGGELFF,TGCGCCAGCAGCCCGACCGGGGCCGAGGGCGGGGAGCTGTTTTTT
13,TRBV29-1,once,TRBJ2-3,.,CSVERGRADTQYF,TGCAGCGTTGAGAGGGGGAGGGCAGATACGCAGTATTTT
11,TRBV28,once,TRBJ1-5,TRBD1,CASSDDRDQHF,TGTGCCAGCAGTGACGACAGGGACCAGCATTTT
14,TRBV10-2,.,TRBJ1-4,.,CASKQDPGVEKLFF,TGCGCCAGCAAGCAGGACCCAGGGGTTGAAAAACTGTTTTTT
12,TRBV5-6,.,TRBJ2-7,TRBD1,CASSLGQGDQYF,TGTGCCAGCAGCCTGGGACAGGGAGACCAGTACTTC
13,TRBV30,.,TRBJ1-5,TRBD1,CAWSRDRNQPQHF,TGTGCCTGGAGCCGGGACAGAAATCAGCCCCAGCATTTT
13,TRBV11-2,.,TRBJ1-6,.,CASSLVLGSPLHF,TGTGCCAGCAGCCTCGTCCTTGGTTCACCCCTCCACTTT
11,TRBV30,.,TRBJ1-6,TRBD1,CAWGTESPLHF,TGTGCCTGGGGGACAGAATCACCCCTCCACTTT
16,TRBV4-1,.,TRBJ2-7,.,CASSQDETLTPYEQYF,TGCGCCAGCAGCCAAGATGAGACACTTACTCCCTACGAGCAGTACTTC
15,TRBV19,.,TRBJ1-2,TRBD1,CASSIGGTVPYGYTF,TGTGCCAGTAGTATCGGAGGGACAGTTCCCTATGGCTACACCTTC
15,TRBV5-4,.,TRBJ2-3,TRBD2,CASSLGTGGTDTQYF,TGTGCCAGCAGCTTGGGGACGGGGGGAACAGATACGCAGTATTTT
15,TRBV30,.,TRBJ1-1,.,CACRGGGTWNTEAFF,TGTGCCTGCCGGGGAGGGGGAACGTGGAACACTGAAGCTTTCTTT
13,TRBV5-1,.,TRBJ2-5,.,CASSLVAEETQYF,TGCGCCAGCAGCTTGGTAGCGGAAGAGACCCAGTACTTC
15,TRBV7-6,.,TRBJ2-2,TRBD1,CASSPRTGGTGELFF,TGTGCCAGCAGCCCCCGGACAGGGGGCACCGGGGAGCTGTTTTTT
16,TRBV10-3,once,TRBJ1-6,TRBD1,CAISDEPGQGTSPLHF,TGTGCCATCAGTGACGAACCGGGACAGGGCACATCACCCCTCCACTTT
15,TRBV6-4,.,TRBJ1-2,.,CASSDNRGTNYGYTF,TGTGCCAGCAGTGACAACCGGGGCACTAACTATGGCTACACCTTC
16,TRBV18,.,TRBJ2-3,.,CASSPLGQGITDTQYF,TGTGCCAGCTCACCACTCGGCCAGGGGATCACAGATACGCAGTATTTT